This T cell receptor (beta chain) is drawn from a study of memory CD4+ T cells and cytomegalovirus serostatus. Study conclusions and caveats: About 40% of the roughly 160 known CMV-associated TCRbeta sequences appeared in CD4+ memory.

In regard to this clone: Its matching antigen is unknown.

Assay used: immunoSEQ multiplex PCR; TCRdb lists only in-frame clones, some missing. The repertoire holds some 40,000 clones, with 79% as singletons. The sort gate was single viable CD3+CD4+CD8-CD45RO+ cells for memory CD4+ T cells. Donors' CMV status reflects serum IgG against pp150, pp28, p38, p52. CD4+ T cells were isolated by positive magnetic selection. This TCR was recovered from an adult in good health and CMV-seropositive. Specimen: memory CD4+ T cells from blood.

As DNA, the CDR3 is TGCGCCAGCAGCCAATCCGGTAGCTCCTACAATGAGCAGTTCTTC. Translating gives CASSQSGSSYNEQFF. The J gene is TRBJ2-1, the V gene TRBV4-3, with unresolved D. Germline CDR1 reads LGHNA; CDR2 reads YSLEER. The CDR3 covers 15 residues. V was cut by 2 bases and J by 0 bases, with 8 bases left in between.